Listed here are 25 T cell receptor beta chains from one sample, sequenced in a study of T-cell memory formation after mild COVID-19. TCRdb used MiXCR to reprocess the 5' RACE reads, holding one entry per CDR3 protein. The repertoire has nearly 350,000 distinct CDR3 sequences, over 10% of them found once; the top ten carry about a fifth. Sequenced input: PBMCs or a T cell subset sorted from them (not recorded which). Receptors were obtained from a young man who had mild COVID-19 (a few samples of this study predate the infection). Cell type and time point are not known.

The V call is TRBV24-1, the J call TRBJ2-1; 9 bases are a match to TRBD1. Trimming removed 6 bases from V and 3 bases from J; junction bases left unmatched: 2. This CDR3 region has 14 residues. Germline V gene lookup returns CDR1 KGHDR and CDR2 SFDVKD. The CDR3 reads CATSTGGLYNEQFF. Here the CDR3 DNA reads TGTGCCACCAGTACAGGGGGCCTCTACAATGAGCAGTTCTTC.

This clonotype turned up a few times. The V and J genes are TRBV9 and TRBJ1-6, with unresolved D. The length of the CDR3 is 13 residues. Between the trimmed V and J ends, which lost 1 base and 6 bases, there was a span of 5 bases. Germline V CDR1 and CDR2: SGDLS, YYNGEE. The chain's CDR3 is CASSVLFNSPLHF. The CDR3 DNA sequence: TGTGCCAGCAGCGTACTTTTTAATTCACCCCTCCACTTT.

V is TRBV7-9 and J is TRBJ2-3; tentatively, D is TRBD2 (6 bases). V lost 10 bases and J lost 8, with 13 bases in between. The CDR3 spans 11 residues. Germline CDR1 is SEHNR and CDR2 is FQNEAQ (reference sequence). The CDR3 is CATVGGTTQYF. In DNA form, the CDR3 reads TGTGCCACCGTCGGCGGGACTACGCAGTATTTT.

The rearrangement links TRBV20-1 to TRBJ2-7, with a possible D match to TRBD2 (5 bases). There are 15 residues in the CDR3. With 0 bases removed from V and 5 bases from J, the gap between germline ends came to 17 bases. Per the germline V gene, CDR1 is DFQATT and CDR2 is SNEGSKA (reference sequence). CDR3 sequence reads: CSARDIRGGHHEQYF. The CDR3 DNA reads TGCAGTGCTAGAGATATCCGGGGTGGGCACCACGAGCAGTACTTC.

The V gene is TRBV7-8, the J gene TRBJ1-5; tentative D call: TRBD1 (5 bases). Trimming left V 2 bases short and J 4 bases short, with 15 bases between. The germline V gene has CDR1 SGHVS and CDR2 FQNEAQ. The CDR3 has 16 residues. The CDR3 DNA reads as TGTGCCAGCAGCTTAACCCGAAGACAGATTAATCAGCCCCAGCATTTT. Its translation: CASSLTRRQINQPQHF.

This clonotype has at least ten counts. The chain has TRBV5-4 and TRBJ2-3; possible D gene TRBD1, 6 bases. Germline CDR1 reads SGHNT; CDR2 reads YYREEE (reference sequence). The CDR3 covers 12 residues. Between the trimmed V and J ends, which lost 7 bases and 1 base, there was a span of 7 bases. CDR3: CASHRGTDTQYF. As DNA, the CDR3 is TGTGCCAGCCACAGGGGCACAGATACGCAGTATTTT. The full variable domain, completed using reference TRBV5-4 and TRBJ2-3, is ETGVTQSPTHLIKTRGQQVTLRCSSQSGHNTVSWYQQALGQGPQFIFQYYREEENGRGNFPPRFSGLQFPNYSSELNVNALELDDSALYLCASHRGTDTQYFGPGTRLTVL.

The chain combines TRBV5-1 with TRBJ2-3; 12 bases are a match to TRBD2. V lost 2 bases to trimming and J lost 6 bases; unmatched junction nucleotides: 1. CDR3 length equals 14 residues. From germline, CDR1 is SGHRS and CDR2 YFSETQ. CDR3 amino acids: CASSFGLAGDTQYF. In DNA form, the CDR3 reads TGCGCCAGCAGCTTTGGACTAGCGGGGGATACGCAGTATTTT. The full variable domain, with the rest looked up from reference TRBV5-1 and TRBJ2-3, is KAGVTQTPRYLIKTRGQQVTLSCSPISGHRSVSWYQQTPGQGLQFLFEYFSETQRNKGNFPGRFSGRQFSNSRSEMNVSTLELGDSALYLCASSFGLAGDTQYFGPGTRLTVL.

This clonotype has more than one count but fewer than ten. The gene calls are TRBV28 and TRBJ1-1, with 8 bases identical to TRBD1. Germline trimming cut 5 bases from V and 3 bases from J; bases unmatched to any gene: 8. Germline loops: CDR1 MDHEN, CDR2 SYDVKM. The CDR3 loop spans 15 amino acids. CDR3 protein: CASSNRGSGDTEAFF. In DNA, the CDR3 is TGTGCCAGCAGTAACAGGGGGAGCGGCGACACTGAAGCTTTCTTT.

This clonotype was found a few times. In nucleotides, the CDR3 is TGTGCCACCAGTGATAACAGCGGGGCGAGCACAGATACGCAGTATTTT. As protein: CATSDNSGASTDTQYF. This chain connects TRBV24-1 to TRBJ2-3, with 7 bases matching TRBD2. The CDR3 has 16 residues. The germline V gene encodes CDR1 KGHDR and CDR2 SFDVKD. The J segment lost 0 bases and the V segment lost 3 bases, leaving 5 bases of the junction unmatched.

The chain is built from TRBV4-2 and TRBJ2-7; D may be TRBD1 or TRBD2 (5 bases each). V was cut by 0 bases and J by 0 bases, with 12 bases left in between. CDR3 size: 16 residues. Per germline, CDR1 LGHNA and CDR2 YNFKEQ. The CDR3 region is CASSQDRGRASYEQYF. CDR3 in DNA: TGTGCCAGCAGCCAAGATCGGGGCAGGGCCTCCTACGAGCAGTACTTC.

This clonotype was picked up a small number of times. The rearrangement joins TRBV6-5 to TRBJ1-1; possible D gene TRBD1, 5 bases. The ends were cut back, 6 bases at V and 1 base at J, with 12 bases in the middle. Germline V CDR1 and CDR2: MNHEY, SVGAGI. The CDR3 contains 14 residues. The CDR3 region is CASSRGGTNTEAFF. Written as DNA, the CDR3 is TGTGCCAGCAGCCGCGGGGGAACGAACACTGAAGCTTTCTTT.

This clonotype was detected a few times. The chain is built from TRBV7-8 and TRBJ2-2; 7 positions match TRBD2. V shed 1 base and J 6 bases; nucleotides not matched to a gene: 5. The CDR3 consists of 15 residues. Germline loops: CDR1 SGHVS, CDR2 FQNEAQ. As DNA, the CDR3 is TGTGCCAGCAGCTTAGGAGGTCGGGGGGCCGGGGAGCTGTTTTTT. Its protein product is CASSLGGRGAGELFF.

The chain employs TRBV3-1 and TRBJ1-6; D unresolved. The germline CDR1 and CDR2 sequences are LGHDT and YNNKEL (reference sequence). V was cut by 4 bases and J by 10 bases, with 11 bases left in between. This CDR3 is built from 13 residues. The CDR3 sequence is CASSPSGRSPLHF. CDR3 nucleotide sequence: TGTGCCAGCAGCCCCTCGGGAAGGTCACCCCTCCACTTT.

The chain employs TRBV4-1 and TRBJ2-6, with D possibly matching TRBD1 (6 bases). This CDR3 region has 18 residues. The germline V and J ends were trimmed by 1 base and 2 bases, with 15 bases remaining between them. In germline, CDR1 is MGHRA, CDR2 YSYEKL. As DNA, the CDR3 is TGCGCCAGCAGCCAAGCCCCAGGGGAGAACGCTGGGGCCAACGTCCTGACTTTC. This encodes CASSQAPGENAGANVLTF.

This clonotype has ten or more counts. The gene calls are TRBV7-9 and TRBJ2-1; no clear D gene. Germline V CDR1 and CDR2: SEHNR, FQNEAQ (reference sequence). The V end was cut by 5 bases, the J end by 0 bases, with 11 bases between. The CDR3 is made up of 15 amino acids. The CDR3 nucleotides are TGTGCCAGCAGCCCCCTAGGTAGCTCCTACAATGAGCAGTTCTTC. Amino acids: CASSPLGSSYNEQFF. Drawing the rest from reference TRBV7-9 and TRBJ2-1, the complete variable domain is DTGVSQNPRHKITKRGQNVTFRCDPISEHNRLYWYRQTLGQGPEFLTYFQNEAQLEKSRLLSDRFSAERPKGSFSTLEIQRTEQGDSAMYLCASSPLGSSYNEQFFGPGTRLTVL.

This clonotype was counted a few times. The V call is TRBV5-6, the J call TRBJ2-1; 9 bases match TRBD2. The CDR3 has 15 amino acids. Unmatched junction bases numbered 6, after V lost 0 bases and J lost 8 bases. The V gene's germline CDR1 is SGHDT and CDR2 YYEEEE. The CDR3 loop reads CASSLALAGIHEQFF. CDR3 nucleotide sequence: TGTGCCAGCAGCTTGGCGCTAGCGGGGATTCATGAGCAGTTCTTC.

This clonotype occurred many times. The chain combines TRBV4-2 with TRBJ2-3; TRBD2 might be the D (5 bases). The V gene lost 6 bases and the J gene lost 1 base, with 17 bases spanning the gap. This CDR3 is 16 amino acids long. The germline gives CDR1 LGHNA, CDR2 YNFKEQ. The CDR3 sequence: CASRTIGVPGTDTQYF. The CDR3 DNA reads TGTGCCAGCAGGACAATCGGGGTACCTGGCACAGATACGCAGTATTTT.

This clonotype was seen a handful of times. The CDR3 loop reads CASSYTGSGETQYF. As DNA, the CDR3 is TGCGCCAGCAGCTATACAGGGTCAGGGGAGACCCAGTACTTC. The chain uses TRBV5-1 and TRBJ2-5; perhaps TRBD1 as D (6 bases). Germline CDR1 and CDR2: SGHRS and YFSETQ. V lost 3 bases, J lost 5 bases, and 14 bases lay in between. The CDR3 is 14 amino acids.

The CDR3, as DNA: TGTGCCAGCAGCTCGCAGACTAGGGGGGTCACAGATACGCAGTATTTT. It is translated as CASSSQTRGVTDTQYF. The chain carries TRBV7-8 and TRBJ2-3, with D tentatively TRBD1 or TRBD2 (6 bases each). The CDR3 has 16 residues. CDR1 and CDR2 (germline): SGHVS, FQNEAQ. V lost 4 bases and J 2 bases, leaving 16 bases between the germline ends.

Many counts were recorded for this clonotype. V and J are TRBV6-5 and TRBJ2-2, with 7 bases that match TRBD1. Trimming cost V 6 bases and J 4 bases; bases outside gene matches: 8. Germline V gene lookup returns CDR1 MNHEY and CDR2 SVGAGI. The CDR3 extends over 15 amino acids. As DNA, the CDR3 is TGTGCCAGCAGGACAACAGGGGCCCCCACCGGGGAGCTGTTTTTT. Its translation is CASRTTGAPTGELFF.

This clonotype has only a few counts. The chain is built from TRBV5-1 and TRBJ2-5, with 14 bases matching TRBD2. CDR1 and CDR2 (germline): SGHRS, YFSETQ. J was trimmed by 3 bases and V by 5 bases; bases with no gene match: 6. CDR3 length: 16 residues. This CDR3 is CASSTQGLAGEETQYF. As DNA, the CDR3 is TGCGCCAGCAGTACTCAGGGACTAGCGGGGGAAGAGACCCAGTACTTC.

This chain's CDR3 is CASSPRIRNEQFF. The CDR3, as DNA: TGTGCCAGCAGCCCTCGAATTAGGAATGAGCAGTTCTTC. This sequence joins TRBV7-2 and TRBJ2-1, with unresolved D. The length of the CDR3 is 13 residues. Trimming left V 5 bases short and J 7 bases short, with 12 bases between. Germline V lookup: CDR1 SGHTA, CDR2 FQGNSA.

This clonotype was seen ten or more times. The CDR3 sequence: CASSGGQGIHEQYV. CDR3 nucleotide sequence: TGTGCCAGCAGCGGAGGACAGGGGATTCACGAGCAGTACGTC. The chain recombines TRBV28 with TRBJ2-7; 9 positions agree with TRBD1. Germline trimming cut 6 bases from V and 5 bases from J; bases unmatched to any gene: 8. The CDR3 has 14 residues. Germline lookup yields CDR1 MDHEN and CDR2 SYDVKM.

V usage is TRBV6-5 and J usage is TRBJ1-2; weak D call: TRBD1 (6 bases). The V and J ends lost 5 bases and 4 bases respectively, with 17 bases between them. Germline CDR1 and CDR2: MNHEY and SVGAGI. The CDR3 runs 15 residues. CDR3 nucleotides: TGTGCCAGCAGTGAAATGACAGGCCTAGGCTATGGCTACACCTTC. Encoded protein: CASSEMTGLGYGYTF.

This clonotype was counted many times. For the CDR3, the DNA is TGCGCCAGCAGCCAGACAGGGAAAGGAAACTATGGCTACACCTTC. It codes for CASSQTGKGNYGYTF. This chain connects TRBV4-3 to TRBJ1-2, with 7 bases aligning to TRBD1. Trimming removed 3 bases from V and 2 bases from J; junction bases left unmatched: 6. Germline CDR1 LGHNA, CDR2 YSLEER. The CDR3 runs to 15 residues.